This section outlines one T cell receptor beta chain sequence together with its context. J lost 8 bases, V lost 5 bases, and 6 bases had no gene match. This CDR3 spans 14 amino acids. The V gene's germline CDR1 is SGHAT and CDR2 FQNNGV. Profiled with immunoSEQ multiplex PCR; TCRdb holds only in-frame clones, not every one. The table shows 2 million to 3 million clones, with 93% occurring only once. The data stem from a study of shared clonotypes between healthy human individuals. This chain connects TRBV11-2 to TRBJ1-4; TRBD1 matches at 9 bases. This receptor was taken from a man aged 18 to 29 in good health. Some clones in this sample may be carry-over from other donors' samples. The sequencing input was naive CD4+ T cells from PBMCs. Subset: CD45RA+ positively selected. The CDR3, as DNA: TGTGCCAGCAGCCCGGGACAGGGTGCCGAAAAACTGTTTTTT. Encoded protein: CASSPGQGAEKLFF.